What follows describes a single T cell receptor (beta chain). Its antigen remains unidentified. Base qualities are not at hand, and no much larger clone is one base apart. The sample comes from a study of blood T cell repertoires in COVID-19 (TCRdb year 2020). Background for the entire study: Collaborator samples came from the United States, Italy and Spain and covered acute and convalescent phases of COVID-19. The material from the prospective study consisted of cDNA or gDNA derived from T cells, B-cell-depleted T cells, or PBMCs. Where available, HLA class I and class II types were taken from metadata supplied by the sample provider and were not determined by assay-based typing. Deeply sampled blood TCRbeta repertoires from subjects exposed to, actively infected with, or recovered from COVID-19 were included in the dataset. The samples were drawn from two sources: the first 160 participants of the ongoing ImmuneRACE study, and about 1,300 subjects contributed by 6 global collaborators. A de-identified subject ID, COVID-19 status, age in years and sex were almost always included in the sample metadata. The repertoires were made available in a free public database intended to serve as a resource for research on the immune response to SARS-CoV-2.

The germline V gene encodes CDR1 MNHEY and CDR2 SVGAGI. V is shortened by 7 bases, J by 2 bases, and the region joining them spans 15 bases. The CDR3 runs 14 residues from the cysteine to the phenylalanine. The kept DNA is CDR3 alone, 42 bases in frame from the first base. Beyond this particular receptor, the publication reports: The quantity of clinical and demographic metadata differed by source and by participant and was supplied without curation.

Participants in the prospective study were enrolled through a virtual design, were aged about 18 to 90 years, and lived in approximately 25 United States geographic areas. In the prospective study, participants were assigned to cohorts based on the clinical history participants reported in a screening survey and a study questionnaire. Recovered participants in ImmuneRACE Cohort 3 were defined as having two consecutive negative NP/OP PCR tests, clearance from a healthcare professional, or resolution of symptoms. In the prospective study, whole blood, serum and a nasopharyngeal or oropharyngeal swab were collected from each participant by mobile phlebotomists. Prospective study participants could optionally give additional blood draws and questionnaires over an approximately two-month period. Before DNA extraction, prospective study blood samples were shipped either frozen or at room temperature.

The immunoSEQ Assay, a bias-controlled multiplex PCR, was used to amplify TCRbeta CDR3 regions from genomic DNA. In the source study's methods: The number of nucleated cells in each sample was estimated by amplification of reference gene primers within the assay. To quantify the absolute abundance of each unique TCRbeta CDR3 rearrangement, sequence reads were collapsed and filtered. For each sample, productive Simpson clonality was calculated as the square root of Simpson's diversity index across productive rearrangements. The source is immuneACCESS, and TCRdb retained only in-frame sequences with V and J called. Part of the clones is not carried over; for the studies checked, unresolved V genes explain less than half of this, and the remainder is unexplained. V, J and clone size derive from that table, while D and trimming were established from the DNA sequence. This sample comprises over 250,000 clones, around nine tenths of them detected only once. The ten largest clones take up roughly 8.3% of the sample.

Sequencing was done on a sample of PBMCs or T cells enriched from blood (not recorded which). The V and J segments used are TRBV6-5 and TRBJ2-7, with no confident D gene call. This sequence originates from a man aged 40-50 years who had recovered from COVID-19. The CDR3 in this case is CASISRSVPYEQYF. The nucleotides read TGTGCCAGCATCAGCAGGTCCGTCCCCTACGAGCAGTACTTC.